The 27 T cell receptor beta chains given below trace back to one sample, sequenced in a study of T cells after yellow fever vaccination. TCRdb processed the 5' RACE reads anew with MiXCR; each CDR3 protein has one entry. This sample has under 55,000 distinct CDR3 sequences, with 6.6% found just once. This specimen consisted of CD8+ T cells not binding an NS4B(214-222) dextramer, sorted from PBMCs, obtained 45 days after the first yellow fever vaccination. These receptors came from a man between 18 and 29 years old who received the YFV17D yellow fever vaccine.

About this clonotype: This may be a read error, as it is one base from a much larger clone. The CDR3 does not end in the conserved phenylalanine or tryptophan, so this is likely a read error. V and J are TRBV29-1 and TRBJ2-2; D is unclear. The CDR3 totals 14 residues. V lost 4 bases and J 0 bases, leaving 9 bases between the germline ends. Germline V gene sequence: CDR1 SQVTM, CDR2 ANQGSEA. CDR3 sequence: CSVAHLANTGELFL. DNA for the CDR3: TGCAGCGTTGCCCACCTCGCGAACACCGGGGAGCTGTTTCTT.

This clonotype was seen a few times. The chain couples TRBV7-9 to TRBJ1-6; possible D gene TRBD1, 5 bases. Germline CDR1 is SEHNR and CDR2 is FQNEAQ (reference sequence). The CDR3 has 14 residues. Trimming left V 1 base short and J 10 bases short, with 11 bases between. CDR3 coding DNA: TGTGCCAGCAGCTTAGTTTTGGGGGGATCACCCCTCCACTTT. Its translation: CASSLVLGGSPLHF.

The V gene is TRBV6-1, the J gene TRBJ1-1, with 7 nucleotides matching TRBD1. CDR1 is MNHNS and CDR2 is SASEGT in the germline V gene. The ends lost 3 bases at V and 3 bases at J; junction bases unmatched: 4. The CDR3 spans 14 residues. The CDR3 coding sequence is TGTGCCAGCAGTGACCGGCAGGGGGACACTGAAGCTTTCTTT. Protein: CASSDRQGDTEAFF.

This chain uses TRBV5-1 with TRBJ2-7; 7 bases line up with TRBD1. J lost 4 bases, V lost 4 bases, and 5 bases had no gene match. Germline V CDR1 and CDR2: SGHRS, YFSETQ. The CDR3 sequence is 13 residues long. CDR3 amino acids: CASSPGTVYEQYF. The CDR3, as DNA: TGCGCCAGCAGCCCCGGGACAGTATACGAGCAGTACTTC.

The chain is built from TRBV4-1 and TRBJ2-7; tentatively, D is TRBD1 (6 bases). CDR3 length: 15 residues. The germline gives CDR1 MGHRA, CDR2 YSYEKL. V was clipped by 4 bases and J by 1 base, with 14 bases between them. DNA for the CDR3: TGCGCCAGCAGCCCGTGGCAGGGGCCATCCTACGAGCAGTACTTC. Residues: CASSPWQGPSYEQYF.

This chain joins TRBV13 and TRBJ1-2; no definite D call. The CDR3 totals 15 residues. Trimming cost V 5 bases and J 0 bases, with 13 bases left between them. CDR1 PRHDT and CDR2 FYEKMQ come from the germline V gene (reference sequence). This chain's CDR3 is CASSLLGRTNYGYTF. CDR3 in DNA: TGTGCCAGCAGCCTACTCGGACGGACTAACTATGGCTACACCTTC.

This clonotype was seen a handful of times. This chain links TRBV20-1 with TRBJ2-3; D not resolved. Deletions cut 0 bases from V and 2 bases from J, with 9 bases between. Germline V gives CDR1 DFQATT, CDR2 SNEGSKA (reference sequence). The CDR3 spans 14 residues. The CDR3 nucleotides are TGCAGTGCTAGAGACGCCTGGGCCACAGATACGCAGTATTTT. Translating it yields CSARDAWATDTQYF.

This clonotype was observed a handful of times. This chain connects TRBV6-5 to TRBJ2-1; TRBD1 might be the D (5 bases). V was trimmed by 0 bases and J by 8 bases, leaving 17 bases between them. Germline CDR1 reads MNHEY; CDR2 reads SVGAGI. The length of the CDR3 is 16 residues. The CDR3 nucleotides are TGTGCCAGCAGTTACTCCCCAGGGAATATTTTCGATGAGCAGTTCTTC. As protein: CASSYSPGNIFDEQFF.

This clonotype showed up many times. This rearrangement joins TRBV6-5 to TRBJ2-2; TRBD1 aligns across 7 bases. The CDR3 extends over 15 amino acids. CDR1 and CDR2 (germline): MNHEY, SVGAGI. Trimming removed 5 bases from V and 4 bases from J; junction bases left unmatched: 7. DNA of the CDR3: TGTGCCAGCAGTCACCGGGACAGTATCACCGGGGAGCTGTTTTTT. Translating it yields CASSHRDSITGELFF.

This clonotype came up a few times. The chain recombines TRBV5-1 with TRBJ2-1, with 13 bases identical to TRBD2. The CDR3 is made up of 16 amino acids. V was clipped by 4 bases and J by 5 bases; unmatched bases: 6. Per germline, CDR1 SGHRS and CDR2 YFSETQ. CDR3 loop: CASSRGTSGVDNEQFF. The CDR3, as DNA: TGCGCCAGCAGCCGAGGGACTAGCGGGGTTGACAATGAGCAGTTCTTC.

This clonotype was counted at least ten times. This chain joins TRBV5-1 and TRBJ2-1; 12 bases are shared with TRBD2. The CDR3 runs to 16 residues. From germline, CDR1 is SGHRS and CDR2 YFSETQ. V lost 3 bases to trimming and J lost 0 bases; unmatched junction nucleotides: 1. The CDR3 DNA reads as TGCGCCAGCAGCTGGGGACTAGCGGGCTCCTACAATGAGCAGTTCTTC. This gives the protein CASSWGLAGSYNEQFF.

This chain uses TRBV7-9 with TRBJ1-6, with D unclear. CDR3 length equals 14 residues. Germline lookup yields CDR1 SEHNR and CDR2 FQNEAQ (reference sequence). Trimming shortened V by 5 bases and J by 5 bases, and 10 bases separated the two germline ends. In DNA, the CDR3 is TGTGCCAGCAGCATCGATAGGGATAATTCACCCCTCCACTTT. Its protein product is CASSIDRDNSPLHF.

This clonotype has more than one count but fewer than ten. The chain couples TRBV7-9 to TRBJ2-1; 8 bases agree with TRBD1. Germline CDR1 reads SEHNR; CDR2 reads FQNEAQ (reference sequence). The J segment lost 12 bases and the V segment lost 5 bases, leaving 12 bases of the junction unmatched. The length of the CDR3 is 14 residues. CDR3 protein: CASSPGQGAQPQFF. The CDR3, as DNA: TGTGCCAGCAGCCCCGGGCAGGGGGCGCAACCGCAGTTCTTC.

This clonotype was seen at least ten times. The chain uses TRBV12-3 or TRBV12-4 and TRBJ1-2; the D gene is possibly TRBD1 (6 bases). There are 13 residues in the CDR3. The V gene lost 5 bases and the J gene lost 4 bases, with 11 bases spanning the gap. The CDR3, as DNA: TGTGCCAGCAGTCAGGGGATAAGCTATGGCTACACCTTC. As protein: CASSQGISYGYTF.

This clonotype was picked up one time. Given a much more abundant clone one base away, this may be a read error. The V and J genes are TRBV20-1 and TRBJ2-1; 8 bases are shared with TRBD1. Germline CDR1 DFQATT, CDR2 SNEGSKA (reference sequence). This CDR3 has 14 residues. Trimming took 3 bases from V and 5 from J; bases not matched to a gene: 6. The CDR3: CSASGQGLHNEQFF. The CDR3 region has the DNA TGCAGTGCTAGCGGACAGGGCCTTCACAATGAGCAGTTCTTC.

The genes are TRBV15 and TRBJ2-2, with TRBD2 matching 10 bases. The CDR3 extends over 16 amino acids. V lost 2 bases and J lost 6; bases outside the gene matches: 6. Looked up from germline, CDR1 is LNHNV and CDR2 is YYDKDF (reference sequence). The CDR3 region has the DNA TGTGCCACCAGCAGATCAGGGACTAGCGAAGCCGGGGAGCTGTTTTTT. Its protein product is CATSRSGTSEAGELFF.

This clonotype was recorded many times. This chain connects TRBV12-3 or TRBV12-4 to TRBJ1-5, with D possibly TRBD1 on 5 matching bases. Trimming cost V 6 bases and J 1 base, with 13 bases left between them. This CDR3 has 15 amino acids. CDR3 in DNA: TGTGCCAGCAGCACCTCCCGGGACAGCAATCAGCCCCAGCATTTT. It is translated as CASSTSRDSNQPQHF.

In this sample, this clonotype turned up a few times. The rearrangement links TRBV6-5 to TRBJ2-7; possible D gene TRBD2, 6 bases. Germline assignment: CDR1 MNHEY and CDR2 SVGAGI. CDR3 length: 16 amino acids. V shed 0 bases and J shed 5 bases, with 17 bases lying between them. CDR3 protein: CASSYSPSGTANEQYF. CDR3 DNA sequence: TGTGCCAGCAGTTACTCACCCTCCGGGACTGCCAACGAGCAGTACTTC.

This clonotype was counted at least ten times. This rearrangement joins TRBV15 to TRBJ1-1, with D hard to call. Germline CDR1 and CDR2: LNHNV and YYDKDF (reference sequence). V was cut by 1 base and J by 2 bases, with 5 bases left in between. This CDR3 has 13 residues. The DNA for the CDR3 is TGTGCCACCAGCAGAGCGAGAAACACTGAAGCTTTCTTT. Protein: CATSRARNTEAFF.

In this sample, this clonotype turned up a few times. V is TRBV7-9 and J is TRBJ1-6; D ambiguous. V lost 6 bases and J 10 bases, leaving 16 bases between the germline ends. CDR3 length: 14 residues. Germline V lookup: CDR1 SEHNR, CDR2 FQNEAQ (reference sequence). The CDR3 spells CASSTSRPSSPLHF. CDR3 nucleotides: TGTGCCAGCAGTACTAGTCGTCCAAGCTCACCCCTCCACTTT.

The DNA for the CDR3 is TGTGCCAGCAGTCCTACGCCGATGACAGGGTCCTATGGCTACACCTTC. Protein product: CASSPTPMTGSYGYTF. The J gene is TRBJ1-2, the V gene TRBV27; TRBD1 agrees at 7 bases. V trimming: 5 bases; J trimming: 4 bases; junction bases outside the gene matches: 13. This CDR3 has 16 amino acids. CDR1 is MNHEY, CDR2 SMNVEV, per germline (reference sequence).

This clonotype was counted only a few times. The chain carries TRBV7-6 and TRBJ2-7; no reliable D call. V gave up 0 bases and J gave up 2 bases, with 8 bases separating them. CDR3 size: 14 residues. The V gene's germline CDR1 is SGHVS and CDR2 FNYEAQ. Here the CDR3 DNA reads TGTGCCAGCAGCTTAGCCCGGACCCCCTACGAGCAGTACTTC. It yields the protein CASSLARTPYEQYF.

In its sample, this clonotype was seen many times. J is TRBJ2-1 and V is TRBV9; D ambiguous. This CDR3 contains 16 residues. V shed 3 bases and J shed 3 bases, with 16 bases lying between them. The germline V gene has CDR1 SGDLS and CDR2 YYNGEE. The CDR3 DNA follows: TGTGCCAGCAGCGCGGGCGACGGATACCTCTACAATGAGCAGTTCTTC. Its protein product is CASSAGDGYLYNEQFF. The entire variable domain, with the rest obtained from reference TRBV9 and TRBJ2-1, is as follows: DSGVTQTPKHLITATGQRVTLRCSPRSGDLSVYWYQQSLDQGLQFLIQYYNGEERAKGNILERFSAQQFPDLHSELNLSSLELGDSALYFCASSAGDGYLYNEQFFGPGTRLTVL.

This clonotype was detected a few times. This chain uses TRBV29-1 with TRBJ1-1; 9 bases are a match to TRBD1. There are 15 residues in the CDR3. From germline, CDR1 is SQVTM and CDR2 ANQGSEA. V gave up 8 bases and J gave up 1 base; unmatched junction bases: 11. The CDR3 DNA is TGCAGCTTCCACAGGGGGCAAGAATGGAACACTGAAGCTTTCTTT. This gives the protein CSFHRGQEWNTEAFF.

In its sample, this clonotype was seen a few times. This rearrangement joins TRBV5-1 to TRBJ1-3; tentatively, D is TRBD1 (5 bases). V lost 0 bases and J lost 4, with 11 bases in between. CDR3 size: 15 residues. CDR1 and CDR2 (germline): SGHRS, YFSETQ. CDR3 protein: CASSLVGGNGNTIYF. DNA of the CDR3: TGCGCCAGCAGCTTGGTTGGGGGGAACGGAAACACCATATATTTT.

This clonotype has more than one count but fewer than ten. The chain is built from TRBV7-9 and TRBJ2-2, with D perhaps matching TRBD1 (7 bases). The CDR3 runs to 16 residues. Trimming removed 4 bases at V and 5 bases at J, with 17 bases between. Germline V gives CDR1 SEHNR, CDR2 FQNEAQ (reference sequence). The CDR3 region has the DNA TGTGCCAGCAGCTCGGGAGCTAGGGGGCGTACCGGGGAGCTGTTTTTT. It specifies CASSSGARGRTGELFF.

This clonotype was counted at least ten times. This sequence joins TRBV27 and TRBJ2-5; 7 nucleotides agree with TRBD1. Germline V gene lookup returns CDR1 MNHEY and CDR2 SMNVEV (reference sequence). The CDR3 spans 13 residues. Losses at the gene ends were 3 bases for V and 4 bases for J; bases not matched to a gene: 2. The CDR3: CASSLAGGETQYF. The CDR3 bases are TGTGCCAGCAGTTTGGCAGGGGGAGAGACCCAGTACTTC.